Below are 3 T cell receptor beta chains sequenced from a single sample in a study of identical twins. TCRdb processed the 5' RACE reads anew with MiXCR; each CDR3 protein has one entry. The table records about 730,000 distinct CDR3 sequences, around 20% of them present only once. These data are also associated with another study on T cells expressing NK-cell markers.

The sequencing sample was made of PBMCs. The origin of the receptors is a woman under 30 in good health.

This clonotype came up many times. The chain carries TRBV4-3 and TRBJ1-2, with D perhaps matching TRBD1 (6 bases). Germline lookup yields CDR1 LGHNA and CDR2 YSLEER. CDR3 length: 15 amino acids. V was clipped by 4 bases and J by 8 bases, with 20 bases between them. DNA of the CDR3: TGCGCCAGCAGCCCTATCCGGGACACTCTAGGGGGCTACACCTTC. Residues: CASSPIRDTLGGYTF.

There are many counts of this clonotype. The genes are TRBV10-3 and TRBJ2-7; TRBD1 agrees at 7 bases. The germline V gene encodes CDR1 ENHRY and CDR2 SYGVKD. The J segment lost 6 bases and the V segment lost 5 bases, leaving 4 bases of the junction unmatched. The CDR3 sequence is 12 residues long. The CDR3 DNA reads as TGTGCCATCAGTCGACAGGGTGGCGAGCAGTACTTC. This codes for CAISRQGGEQYF.

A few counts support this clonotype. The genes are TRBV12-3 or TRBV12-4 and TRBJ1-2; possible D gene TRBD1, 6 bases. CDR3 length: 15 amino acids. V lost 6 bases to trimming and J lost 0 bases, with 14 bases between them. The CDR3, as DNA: TGTGCCAGCAGACACCCCAGGGGTACTAACTATGGCTACACCTTC. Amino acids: CASRHPRGTNYGYTF.